A selection of T cell receptor beta chains follows, all from one sample in a study of T-cell memory formation after mild COVID-19. Each CDR3 protein gets one entry after TCRdb re-called the 5' RACE reads with MiXCR. The sample holds 500,000 to 600,000 distinct CDR3 sequences, under 20% seen once. What was sequenced was PBMCs or a T cell subset sorted from them (not recorded which). The receptors come from an adult woman who had mild COVID-19 (a few samples of this study predate the infection). Cell type and time point are not known. The CDR3 runs from the conserved cysteine through the conserved F or W. The order of the fields is CDR3 length, clone size, V gene, J gene, D gene, CDR3 DNA, CDR3 protein. The D gene is left open where the match is weak. Rows give clone size only sometimes, using once, few, many, or a class for an expanded clone.

>11|few|TRBV12-3/TRBV12-4|TRBJ1-1|NA
TGTGCCAGCAGTTTACGGCAGCTAGCTTTCTTT
CASSLRQLAFF
>14|NA|TRBV6-1|TRBJ2-7|NA
TGTGCCAGCAGTGTCAGGTTCAACTCCTACGAGCAGTACTTC
CASSVRFNSYEQYF
>14|few|TRBV12-3/TRBV12-4|TRBJ2-7|TRBD2
TGTGCCAGCAGTTCCGGGACTAGAAGATACGAGCAGTACTTC
CASSSGTRRYEQYF
>16|few|TRBV3-1|TRBJ2-2|NA
TGTGCCAGCAGCCAAGCAGGCGGGGTGGTCACCGGGGAGCTGTTTTTT
CASSQAGGVVTGELFF
>16|few|TRBV7-6|TRBJ2-7|TRBD2
TGTGCCAGCAGCTTAGGGACTAGCGGGGAACACTACGAGCAGTACTTC
CASSLGTSGEHYEQYF
>15|NA|TRBV7-9|TRBJ2-7|NA
TGTGCCAGCAGCCTCCCGGACAGCCCCTTCTACGAGCAGTACTTC
CASSLPDSPFYEQYF
>14|NA|TRBV6-2/TRBV6-3|TRBJ1-1|NA
TGTGCCACCATAAAAAGCACCGTGAACACTGAAGCTTTCTTT
CATIKSTVNTEAFF
>14|few|TRBV27|TRBJ2-7|NA
TGTGCCAGCAGGGTGACAGGATATAACTACGAGCAGTACTTC
CASRVTGYNYEQYF
>17|few|TRBV7-6|TRBJ2-6|TRBD2
TGTGCCAGCAGCTTAGTAGCGGGGGTCTCTGGGGCCAACGTCCTGACTTTC
CASSLVAGVSGANVLTF
>12|many|TRBV30|TRBJ2-7|NA
TGTGCCTGGAGTGTACCCCCCATCGAGCAGTACTTC
CAWSVPPIEQYF
>14|NA|TRBV27|TRBJ2-7|NA
TGTGCCAGCAGTTTAGGGACCTCCTCCAGCGAGCAGTACTTC
CASSLGTSSSEQYF
>14|few|TRBV20-1|TRBJ2-1|TRBD2
TGCAGTGCACACAGCGGGAGAGTCCACAATGAGCAGTTCTTC
CSAHSGRVHNEQFF
>14|NA|TRBV29-1|TRBJ2-7|NA
TGCAGCGTGCTCCTCCACCCGAGCTCCTACGAGCAGTACTTC
CSVLLHPSSYEQYF
>12|NA|TRBV10-3|TRBJ1-2|NA
TGTGCCTCCAGACAGACCGCTTATGGCTACACCTTC
CASRQTAYGYTF
>12|NA|TRBV7-2|TRBJ1-1|NA
TGTGCCAGCAGCTTAGTTTACTCTGAAGCTTTCTTT
CASSLVYSEAFF
>16|NA|TRBV7-3|TRBJ2-3|TRBD1
TGTGCCAGCAGCTTAAGATGGGACAGGGGCACAGATACGCAGTATTTT
CASSLRWDRGTDTQYF
>16|NA|TRBV11-2|TRBJ2-1|NA
TGTGCCAGCAGCCCCTGGGGATTCAGCTCCTACAATGAGCAGTTCTTC
CASSPWGFSSYNEQFF
>13|few|TRBV19|TRBJ1-5|NA
TGTGCCAGTATGGGGAGGGGAAATCAGCCCCAGCATTTT
CASMGRGNQPQHF
>15|NA|TRBV3-1|TRBJ2-7|NA
TGTGCCAGCAGCCAAGAAGGGAATACTCTCTACGAGCAGTACTTC
CASSQEGNTLYEQYF
>16|few|TRBV6-2/TRBV6-3|TRBJ2-7|TRBD2
TGTGCCAGCAGTTACTCCAGACTAGCGGGGATCTACGAGCAGTACTTC
CASSYSRLAGIYEQYF
>13|many|TRBV5-1|TRBJ2-3|NA
TGCGCCAGCAGCTTGGCCCAGACAGATACGCAGTATTTT
CASSLAQTDTQYF
>19|few|TRBV27|TRBJ2-6|TRBD1
TGTGCCAGCAGTTTGACCGGGTTGGCAGGGGGTCCTGGGGCCAACGTCCTGACTTTC
CASSLTGLAGGPGANVLTF
>17|NA|TRBV18|TRBJ1-2|TRBD1
TGTGCCAGCTCACCACCTCGCAGGGGGACCCTGGGCTATGGCTACACCTTC
CASSPPRRGTLGYGYTF
>15|NA|TRBV5-8|TRBJ2-1|NA
TGTGCCAGCAGCTTCGAAGCGGGCACCCACGATGAGCAGTTCTTC
CASSFEAGTHDEQFF
>15|NA|TRBV9|TRBJ2-7|TRBD1
TGTGCCAGCAGCGCCTCAGTGGGACAGGGGAACATGCAGTACTTC
CASSASVGQGNMQYF
>18|few|TRBV12-3/TRBV12-4|TRBJ1-5|TRBD1
TGTGCCAGCAGTTTTAAGAAACCGGGACAGGGGGCCATGGAGCCCCAGCATTTT
CASSFKKPGQGAMEPQHF
>20|NA|TRBV20-1|TRBJ2-3|TRBD2
TGCAGTGCTAGGTCGTATACTAGCGCAACCACACCCTCTAGCACAGATACGCAGTATTTT
CSARSYTSATTPSSTDTQYF
>16|NA|TRBV7-9|TRBJ2-2|NA
TGTGCCAGCAGCGTAGAACCCGGGACGGCAGGAGTGGGGCTGTTTTTT
CASSVEPGTAGVGLFF
>15|few|TRBV30|TRBJ1-1|NA
TGTGCCTTGACGGGTCGCAGGGTTAGGACCACTGAAGCTTTCTTT
CALTGRRVRTTEAFF
>15|NA|TRBV28|TRBJ2-5|NA
TGTGCCAGCAGTTTGGGGGACGAGTACCAAGAGACCCAGTACTTC
CASSLGDEYQETQYF
>17|NA|TRBV4-2|TRBJ2-7|TRBD2
TGTGCCAGCAGCCAACCAACCGGGACTAGCGGGAGAGACGAGCAGTACTTC
CASSQPTGTSGRDEQYF
>16|NA|TRBV6-2/TRBV6-3|TRBJ2-4|TRBD1
TGTGCCAGCAGACGAAAGACAGGGGCACTAGAAAACATTCAGTACTTC
CASRRKTGALENIQYF
>15|NA|TRBV7-9|TRBJ1-6|TRBD1
TGTGCCAGCACTAGCTTCGGGACAGGGTTGTCACCCCTCCACTTT
CASTSFGTGLSPLHF
>17|few|TRBV7-6|TRBJ2-6|NA
TGTGCCAGCAGCTTAGCCGGGATACAATCGGGGGCCAACGTCCTGACTTTC
CASSLAGIQSGANVLTF
>18|NA|TRBV15|TRBJ2-7|TRBD2
TGTGCCACCAGCAGAGATCTGAGGAGCGGGGGGGCAACCTACGAGCAGTACTTC
CATSRDLRSGGATYEQYF
>14|few|TRBV29-1|TRBJ2-3|TRBD2
TGCAGCGTTGAAGTAGCGGGGGTCCTTTATACGCAGTATTTT
CSVEVAGVLYTQYF
>14|few|TRBV30|TRBJ1-4|NA
TGTGCCTGGAACGTAAGGACAGCTAATGAAAAACTGTTTTTT
CAWNVRTANEKLFF
>16|NA|TRBV7-8|TRBJ1-5|TRBD1
TGTGCCAGCAGCTTAGTGACGACAGGGGGCAGTCAGCCCCAGCATTTT
CASSLVTTGGSQPQHF
>14|NA|TRBV5-6|TRBJ2-7|TRBD2
TGTGCCAGCAGCTTTGGGACTAGTGAGTACGAGCAGTACTTC
CASSFGTSEYEQYF
>14|NA|TRBV19|TRBJ2-7|TRBD2
TGTGCCAGTAGCAGACTAGCGGGACTCCACGAGCAGTACTTC
CASSRLAGLHEQYF
>16|few|TRBV20-1|TRBJ2-1|NA
TGCAGTGTCATTGTATCTAGCGCCAGCTCCTACAATGAGCAGTTCTTC
CSVIVSSASSYNEQFF
>16|NA|TRBV9|TRBJ2-6|NA
TGTGCCAGCAGCGCCGTCCCCCAGCCTGGGGCCAACGTCCTGACTTTC
CASSAVPQPGANVLTF
>16|NA|TRBV20-1|TRBJ2-2|TRBD2
TGCAGTGCTAGAGATCCTCGACTAGCAGGGACCGGGGAGCTGTTTTTT
CSARDPRLAGTGELFF
>14|few|TRBV2|TRBJ2-1|TRBD1
TGTGCCAGCAGTGCGGCCGGACAGGGAAATGAGCAGTTCTTC
CASSAAGQGNEQFF
>13|NA|TRBV24-1|TRBJ1-3|NA
TGTGCCACCAGTGACGACGTTGGAAACACCATATATTTT
CATSDDVGNTIYF
>16|NA|TRBV20-1|TRBJ2-3|TRBD2
TGCAGTGCTAGAGAAGGACTAGCGGGAGGGTCAGATACGCAGTATTTT
CSAREGLAGGSDTQYF
>14|once|TRBV5-4|TRBJ2-5|NA
TGTGCCAGCAGCTTGGTCGCGGGACTGGAGACCCAGTACTTC
CASSLVAGLETQYF
>13|NA|TRBV6-1|TRBJ2-7|NA
TGTGCCAGCACTCCCTTCAGCGATTACGAGCAGTACTTC
CASTPFSDYEQYF